This entry lists 8 T cell receptor beta chains sequenced from one sample in a study of blood T cell repertoires in COVID-19. Some clones are missing from TCRdb's copy, which holds only in-frame ones; the method was immunoSEQ multiplex PCR. The sample consists of 380,000 or so clones, 70% to 90% of them appearing once. The sequenced material came from PBMCs or T cells enriched from blood (not recorded which). All receptors come from a woman under 40 with acute COVID-19.

V usage is TRBV9 and J usage is TRBJ1-1, with 7 positions matching TRBD1. The length of the CDR3 is 14 residues. V lost 3 bases and J lost 5; bases outside the gene matches: 7. Germline values: CDR1 SGDLS, CDR2 YYNGEE. The CDR3 here is CASSARQGYTEAFF. CDR3 DNA: TGTGCCAGCAGCGCCCGACAGGGTTATACTGAAGCTTTCTTT.

V usage is TRBV12-5 and J usage is TRBJ2-4, with D unresolved. CDR3 length equals 14 residues. Germline CDR1 reads LGHNT; CDR2 reads FRNRAP. Trimming took off 7 bases at V and 1 base at J, with 11 bases between the two ends. CDR3 sequence reads: CASALTGAKNIQYF. The CDR3 DNA reads as TGTGCTAGTGCATTAACCGGGGCCAAAAACATTCAGTACTTC.

CDR3 bases: TGTGCCAGCAGCCGGGTAGGGGACAGCCGAACCTCCTATAATTCACCCCTCCACTTT. This translates into CASSRVGDSRTSYNSPLHF. The chain uses TRBV7-8 and TRBJ1-6, with 7 bases lining up with TRBD1. This CDR3 contains 19 residues. Per germline, CDR1 SGHVS and CDR2 FQNEAQ. J gave up 0 bases and V 5 bases, and 13 bases lay outside the gene matches.

The genes are TRBV10-2 and TRBJ2-2; D may be TRBD1 (8 bases). The germline V gene has CDR1 WSHSY and CDR2 SAAADI. The CDR3 runs to 14 residues. V lost 6 bases to trimming and J lost 6 bases, with 14 bases between them. The CDR3 region is CASSNRGRAGELFF. The DNA for the CDR3 is TGCGCCAGCAGCAACAGGGGGAGGGCCGGGGAGCTGTTTTTT.

The CDR3 loop is CASTPQGQLGEQYF. The CDR3 DNA reads as TGTGCCAGTACCCCTCAGGGACAGCTTGGAGAGCAGTACTTC. V gene TRBV19 combines with J gene TRBJ2-7; 7 bases fit TRBD1. Germline-derived CDR1 and CDR2 are LNHDA and SQIVND (reference sequence). This CDR3 contains 14 residues. Losses at the gene ends were 7 bases for V and 7 bases for J; bases not matched to a gene: 13.

The chain uses TRBV19 and TRBJ2-7; 7 bases map to TRBD1. V was clipped by 4 bases and J by 0 bases; unmatched bases: 9. Germline V gene data show CDR1 as LNHDA and CDR2 as SQIVND (reference sequence). There are 16 residues in the CDR3. The CDR3, as DNA: TGTGCCAGTAGTACCCCAACCAGACAGGGCTCCTACGAGCAGTACTTC. Translated: CASSTPTRQGSYEQYF.

This chain uses TRBV27 with TRBJ1-1; TRBD1 matches 11 bases. The ends lost 2 bases at V and 5 bases at J; junction bases unmatched: 13. CDR3 size: 18 residues. Germline CDR1 and CDR2: MNHEY and SMNVEV (reference sequence). The CDR3 DNA is TGTGCCAGCAGTTTAGCCCTACCGACGGACAGGGGGCAAACTGAAGCTTTCTTT. Protein product: CASSLALPTDRGQTEAFF.

V usage is TRBV5-1 and J usage is TRBJ1-4; 8 bases map to TRBD1. CDR3 size: 15 residues. CDR1 SGHRS and CDR2 YFSETQ come from the germline V gene. The V segment lost 3 bases and the J segment 8 bases; nucleotides outside the gene matches: 9. This CDR3 is CASSSSGGFEEKLFF. The CDR3 region has the DNA TGCGCCAGCAGCTCCTCAGGGGGCTTTGAAGAAAAACTGTTTTTT. The full variable domain, its missing parts supplied by reference TRBV5-1 and TRBJ1-4, is KAGVTQTPRYLIKTRGQQVTLSCSPISGHRSVSWYQQTPGQGLQFLFEYFSETQRNKGNFPGRFSGRQFSNSRSEMNVSTLELGDSALYLCASSSSGGFEEKLFFGSGTQLSVL.